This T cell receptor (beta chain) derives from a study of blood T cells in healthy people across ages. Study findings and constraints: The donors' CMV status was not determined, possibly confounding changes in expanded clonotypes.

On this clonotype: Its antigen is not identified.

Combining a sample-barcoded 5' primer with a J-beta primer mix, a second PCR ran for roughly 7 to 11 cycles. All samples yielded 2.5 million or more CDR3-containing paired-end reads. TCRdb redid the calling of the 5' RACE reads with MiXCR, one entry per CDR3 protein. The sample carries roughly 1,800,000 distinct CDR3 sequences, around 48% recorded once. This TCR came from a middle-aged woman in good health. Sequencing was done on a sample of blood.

The CDR3 here is CASSLYFSPRGRTKNIQYF. The CDR3 DNA is TGTGCCAGCAGCTTGTATTTTTCTCCCCGGGGACGGACCAAAAACATTCAGTACTTC. This rearrangement joins TRBV5-6 to TRBJ2-4; D assignment may be TRBD1 or TRBD2 (5 bases each). V was trimmed by 1 base and J by 2 bases, leaving 22 bases between them. The CDR3 contains 19 residues. Germline values: CDR1 SGHDT, CDR2 YYEEEE.